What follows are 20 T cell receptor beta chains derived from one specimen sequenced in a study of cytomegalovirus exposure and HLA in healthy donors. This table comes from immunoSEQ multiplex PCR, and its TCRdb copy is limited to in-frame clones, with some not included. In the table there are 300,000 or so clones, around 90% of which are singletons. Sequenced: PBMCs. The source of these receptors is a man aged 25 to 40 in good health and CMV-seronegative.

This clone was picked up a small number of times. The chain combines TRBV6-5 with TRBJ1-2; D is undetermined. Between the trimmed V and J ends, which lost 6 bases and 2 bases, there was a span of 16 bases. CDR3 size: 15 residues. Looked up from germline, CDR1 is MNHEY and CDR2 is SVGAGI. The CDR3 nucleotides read TGTGCCAGCAGGGGGAGTTCCGAGAGGAACTATGGCTACACCTTC. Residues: CASRGSSERNYGYTF.

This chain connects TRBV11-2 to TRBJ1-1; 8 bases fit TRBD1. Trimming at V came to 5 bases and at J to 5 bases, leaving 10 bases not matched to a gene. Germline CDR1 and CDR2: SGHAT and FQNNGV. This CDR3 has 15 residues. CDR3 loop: CASSTESTGVTEAFF. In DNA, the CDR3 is TGTGCCAGCAGCACCGAGTCGACAGGGGTGACTGAAGCTTTCTTT.

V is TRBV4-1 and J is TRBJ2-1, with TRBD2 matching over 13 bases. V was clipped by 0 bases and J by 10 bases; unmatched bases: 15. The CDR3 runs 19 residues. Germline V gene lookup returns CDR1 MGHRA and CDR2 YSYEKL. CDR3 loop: CASSQDPRTSGGPYMEQFF. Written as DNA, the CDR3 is TGCGCCAGCAGCCAAGATCCCCGGACTAGCGGGGGACCCTACATGGAGCAGTTCTTC.

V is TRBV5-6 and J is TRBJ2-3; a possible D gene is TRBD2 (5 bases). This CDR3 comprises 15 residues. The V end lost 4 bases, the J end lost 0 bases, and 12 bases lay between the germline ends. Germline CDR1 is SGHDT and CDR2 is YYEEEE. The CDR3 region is CASSKKGVSTDTQYF. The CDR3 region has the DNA TGTGCCAGCAGCAAGAAGGGAGTAAGCACAGATACGCAGTATTTT.

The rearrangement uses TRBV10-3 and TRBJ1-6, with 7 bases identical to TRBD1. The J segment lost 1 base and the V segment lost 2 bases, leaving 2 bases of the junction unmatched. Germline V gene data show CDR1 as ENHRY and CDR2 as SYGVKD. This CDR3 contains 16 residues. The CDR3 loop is CAISEAQGSYNSPLHF. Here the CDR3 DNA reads TGTGCCATCAGTGAGGCACAGGGGTCCTATAATTCACCCCTCCACTTT.

CDR3 DNA: TGTGCCAGCAGCTCCTACCAGGTTGAGACCCAGTACTTC. The encoded protein is CASSSYQVETQYF. The V gene is TRBV5-5, the J gene TRBJ2-5; D is undetermined. This CDR3 comprises 13 residues. Germline loops: CDR1 SGHKS, CDR2 YYEKEE (reference sequence). The V gene lost 3 bases and the J gene lost 5 bases, with 11 bases spanning the gap.

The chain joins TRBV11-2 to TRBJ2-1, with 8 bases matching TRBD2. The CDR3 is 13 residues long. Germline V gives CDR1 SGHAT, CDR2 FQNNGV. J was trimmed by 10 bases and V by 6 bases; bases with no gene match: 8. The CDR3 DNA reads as TGTGCCAGCAGACTCTTAGCGGGGTACGAGCAGTTCTTC. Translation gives CASRLLAGYEQFF.

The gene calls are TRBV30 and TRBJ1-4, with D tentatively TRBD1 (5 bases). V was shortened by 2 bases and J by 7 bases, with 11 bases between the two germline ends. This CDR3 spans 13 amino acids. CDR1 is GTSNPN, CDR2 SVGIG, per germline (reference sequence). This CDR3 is CAWSKGWGEKLFF. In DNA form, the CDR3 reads TGTGCCTGGAGTAAGGGGTGGGGTGAAAAACTGTTTTTT.

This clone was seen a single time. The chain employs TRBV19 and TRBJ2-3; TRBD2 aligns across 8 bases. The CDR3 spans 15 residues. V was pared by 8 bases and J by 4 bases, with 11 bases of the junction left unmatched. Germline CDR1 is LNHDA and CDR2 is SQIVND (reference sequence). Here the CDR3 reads CASHQRGSLADTQYF. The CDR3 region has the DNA TGTGCCAGTCACCAGCGGGGGAGTTTGGCAGATACGCAGTATTTT.

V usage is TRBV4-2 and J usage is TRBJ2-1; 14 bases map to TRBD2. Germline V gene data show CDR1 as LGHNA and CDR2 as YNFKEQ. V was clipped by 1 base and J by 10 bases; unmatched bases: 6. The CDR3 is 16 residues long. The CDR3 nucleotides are TGTGCCAGCAGCCAAGGACTAGCGGGGGGGCCGTTGGAGCAGTTCTTC. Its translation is CASSQGLAGGPLEQFF.

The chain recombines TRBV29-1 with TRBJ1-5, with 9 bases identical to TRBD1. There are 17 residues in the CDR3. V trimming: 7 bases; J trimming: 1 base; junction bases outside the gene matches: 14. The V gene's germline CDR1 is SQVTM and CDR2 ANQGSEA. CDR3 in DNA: TGCAGCGACCACCGACTGGACAGGGGACGGAGCAATCAGCCCCAGCATTTT. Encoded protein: CSDHRLDRGRSNQPQHF.

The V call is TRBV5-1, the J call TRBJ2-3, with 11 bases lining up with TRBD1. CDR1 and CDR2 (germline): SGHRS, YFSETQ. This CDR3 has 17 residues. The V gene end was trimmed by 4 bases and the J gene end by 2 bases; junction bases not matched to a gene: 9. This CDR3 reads CASSTRTGGRHTDTQYF. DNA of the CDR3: TGCGCCAGCAGCACCCGGACAGGGGGCAGACACACAGATACGCAGTATTTT.

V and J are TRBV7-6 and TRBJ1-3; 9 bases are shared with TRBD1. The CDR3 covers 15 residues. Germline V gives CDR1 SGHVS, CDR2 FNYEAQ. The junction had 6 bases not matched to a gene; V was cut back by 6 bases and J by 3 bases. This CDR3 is CASRKDRGNGNTIYF. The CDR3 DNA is TGTGCCAGCAGAAAGGACAGGGGAAATGGAAACACCATATATTTT.

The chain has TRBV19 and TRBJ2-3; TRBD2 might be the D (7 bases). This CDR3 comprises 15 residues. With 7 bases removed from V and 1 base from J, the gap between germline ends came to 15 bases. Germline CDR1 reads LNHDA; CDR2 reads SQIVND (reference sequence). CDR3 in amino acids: CASMKGGRRTDTQYF. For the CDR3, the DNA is TGTGCCAGTATGAAGGGGGGGAGACGCACAGATACGCAGTATTTT. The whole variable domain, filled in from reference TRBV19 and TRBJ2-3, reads DGGITQSPKYLFRKEGQNVTLSCEQNLNHDAMYWYRQDPGQGLRLIYYSQIVNDFQKGDIAEGYSVSREKKESFPLTVTSAQKNPTAFYLCASMKGGRRTDTQYFGPGTRLTVL.

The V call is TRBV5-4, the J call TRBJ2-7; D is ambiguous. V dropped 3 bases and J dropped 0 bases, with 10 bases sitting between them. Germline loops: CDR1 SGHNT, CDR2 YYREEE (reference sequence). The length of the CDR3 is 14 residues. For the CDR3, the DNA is TGTGCCAGCAGCTCAGACTGGAGCTCCTACGAGCAGTACTTC. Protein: CASSSDWSSYEQYF.

CDR3 bases: TGTGCCAGCAGCTTTGAGGGTAATGAAAAACTGTTTTTT. Amino acids: CASSFEGNEKLFF. The V gene is TRBV11-2, the J gene TRBJ1-4; D uncertain. The CDR3 is 13 residues long. The V and J ends lost 3 bases and 4 bases respectively, with 6 bases between them. CDR1 is SGHAT and CDR2 is FQNNGV in the germline V gene.

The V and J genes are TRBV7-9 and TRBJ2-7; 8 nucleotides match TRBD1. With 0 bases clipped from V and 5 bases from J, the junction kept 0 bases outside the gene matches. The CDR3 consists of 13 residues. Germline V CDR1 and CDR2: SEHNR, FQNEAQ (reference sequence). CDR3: CASSLAGQDEQYF. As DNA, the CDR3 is TGTGCCAGCAGCTTAGCGGGACAGGACGAGCAGTACTTC.

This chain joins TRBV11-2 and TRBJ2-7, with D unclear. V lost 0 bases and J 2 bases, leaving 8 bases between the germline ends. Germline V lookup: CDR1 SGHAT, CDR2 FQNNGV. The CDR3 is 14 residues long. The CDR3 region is CASSLDRITYEQYF. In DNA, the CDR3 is TGTGCCAGCAGCTTAGACAGGATCACCTACGAGCAGTACTTC.

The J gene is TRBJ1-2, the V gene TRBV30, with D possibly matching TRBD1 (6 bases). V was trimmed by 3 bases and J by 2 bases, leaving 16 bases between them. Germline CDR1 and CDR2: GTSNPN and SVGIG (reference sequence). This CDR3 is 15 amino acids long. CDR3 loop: CAWRAGQRKNYGYTF. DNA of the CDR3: TGTGCCTGGAGGGCAGGACAGCGAAAAAACTATGGCTACACCTTC. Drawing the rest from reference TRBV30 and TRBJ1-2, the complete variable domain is SQTIHQWPATLVQPVGSPLSLECTVEGTSNPNLYWYRQAAGRGLQLLFYSVGIGQISSEVPQNLSASRPQDRQFILSSKKLLLSDSGFYLCAWRAGQRKNYGYTFGSGTRLTVV.

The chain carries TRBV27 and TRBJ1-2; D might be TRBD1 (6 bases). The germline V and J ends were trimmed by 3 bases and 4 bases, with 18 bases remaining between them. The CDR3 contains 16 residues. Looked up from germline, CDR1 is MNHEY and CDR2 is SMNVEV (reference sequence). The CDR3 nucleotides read TGTGCCAGCAGTTTGACCGCAGGCGGGGGGCTCTATGGCTACACCTTC. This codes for CASSLTAGGGLYGYTF.